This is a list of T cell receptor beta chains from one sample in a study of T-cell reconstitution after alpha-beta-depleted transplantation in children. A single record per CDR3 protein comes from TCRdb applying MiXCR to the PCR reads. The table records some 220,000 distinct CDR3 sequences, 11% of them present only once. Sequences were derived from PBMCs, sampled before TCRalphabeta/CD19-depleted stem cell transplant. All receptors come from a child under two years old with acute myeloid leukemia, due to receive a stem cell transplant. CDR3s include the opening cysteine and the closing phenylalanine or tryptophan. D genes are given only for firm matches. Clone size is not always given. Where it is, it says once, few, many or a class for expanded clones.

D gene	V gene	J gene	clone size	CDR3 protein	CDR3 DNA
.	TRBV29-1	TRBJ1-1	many	CSVGGVEKTEAFF	TGCAGCGTTGGGGGAGTAGAGAAGACTGAAGCTTTCTTT
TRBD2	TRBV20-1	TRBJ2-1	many	CSASRASGYNEQFF	TGCAGTGCTAGTAGGGCTAGCGGCTACAATGAGCAGTTCTTC
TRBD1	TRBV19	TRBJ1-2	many	CASSMGTDYGYTF	TGTGCCAGTAGTATGGGGACAGACTATGGCTACACCTTC
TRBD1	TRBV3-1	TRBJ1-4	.	CASSRLRGTNEKLFF	TGTGCCAGCAGCCGCCTCAGGGGGACTAATGAAAAACTGTTTTTT
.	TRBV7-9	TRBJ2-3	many	CASGLPTDTQYF	TGTGCCAGCGGGCTACCCACAGATACGCAGTATTTT
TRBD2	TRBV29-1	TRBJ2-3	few	CSVEDLLAGGILSTDTQYF	TGCAGCGTTGAAGATTTATTAGCGGGGGGGATTCTTAGCACAGATACGCAGTATTTT
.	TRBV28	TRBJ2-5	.	CASRMQETQYF	TGTGCCAGCAGAATGCAAGAGACCCAGTACTTC
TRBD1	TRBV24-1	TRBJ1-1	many	CATSDTTGMAEAFF	TGTGCCACCAGTGATACGACAGGGATGGCTGAAGCTTTCTTT
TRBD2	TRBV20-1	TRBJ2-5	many	CSATDRTSGTQYF	TGCAGTGCTACCGACCGGACTAGCGGGACCCAGTACTTC
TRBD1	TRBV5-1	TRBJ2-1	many	CASSSTGGNGNEQFF	TGCGCCAGCAGCTCGACAGGGGGAAACGGCAATGAGCAGTTCTTC
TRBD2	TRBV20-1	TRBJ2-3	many	CSAGTSGAGTDTQYF	TGCAGTGCGGGGACTAGCGGGGCCGGGACAGATACGCAGTATTTT
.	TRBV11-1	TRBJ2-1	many	CASSINGQTGTYNEQFF	TGTGCCAGCAGCATAAACGGCCAGACAGGAACCTACAATGAGCAGTTCTTC
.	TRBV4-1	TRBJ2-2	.	CASSLNEGRELFF	TGCGCCAGCAGCCTTAACGAGGGCCGGGAGCTGTTTTTT
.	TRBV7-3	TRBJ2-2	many	CASSTDFSNTGELFF	TGTGCCAGCAGCACGGACTTCTCAAACACCGGGGAGCTGTTTTTT
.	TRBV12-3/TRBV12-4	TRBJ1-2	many	CASSSISYGYTF	TGTGCCAGCAGTTCTATCAGCTATGGCTACACCTTC
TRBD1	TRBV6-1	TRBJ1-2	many	CASSPDRGNYGYTF	TGTGCCAGCAGTCCGGACAGGGGAAACTATGGCTACACCTTC
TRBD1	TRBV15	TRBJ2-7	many	CATSSDRGLEQYF	TGTGCCACCAGCAGCGACAGGGGACTCGAGCAGTACTTC